A selection of T cell receptor beta chains follows, all from one sample in a study of CD8 T cells in ankylosing spondylitis. TCRdb itself ran the 5' RACE reads through MiXCR, one entry per CDR3 protein. The sample lists tens of thousands of distinct CDR3 sequences, about 8.1% occurring once. Sequencing was done on a sample of blood, either unsorted or a sorted T cell fraction (not recorded which). Receptors were obtained from a male donor with ankylosing spondylitis. Both conserved end residues are trimmed from each CDR3. Rows may omit the clone size; those that give it use once, few, many or a size class.

.,TRBV6-5,TRBJ2-1,ASSYSVGEAFNEQF
few,TRBV4-2,TRBJ2-2,ASSQGLASTGELF
many,TRBV29-1,TRBJ2-7,SAGTSGQGYEQY
few,TRBV12-3/TRBV12-4,TRBJ2-1,ASSFTGPGS
many,TRBV6-1,TRBJ1-4,ASTPSGWAGAEKLF
few,TRBV2,TRBJ1-2,ASTRPRQGWDYGYT
many,TRBV29-1,TRBJ2-1,SVEDFQNEQF
.,TRBV12-3/TRBV12-4,TRBJ2-7,ASSPFGGVEVDEQY
many,TRBV29-1,TRBJ1-1,SVEVGQTEAF
few,TRBV3-1,TRBJ2-1,ASSQEPLAENYNEQF
many,TRBV11-3,TRBJ1-1,ASSLGPENTEAF
.,TRBV30,TRBJ1-2,AWGGSEPANYGYT
.,TRBV7-6,TRBJ2-4,ASSPYQLALAKNIQY
.,TRBV7-9,TRBJ2-2,ASSKVGTSHTGELF
many,TRBV7-2,TRBJ2-3,ASSSWDFYTDTQY
few,TRBV7-6,TRBJ2-1,ASSLWSSGPRHEQF
many,TRBV6-5,TRBJ2-1,ASSYLDPAGGNEQF
.,TRBV6-2/TRBV6-3,TRBJ2-7,ASSRGAAADEQY
many,TRBV29-1,TRBJ2-2,SVEWTGKANTGELF
many,TRBV27,TRBJ2-1,ASSLYRLVSEQF
.,TRBV3-1,TRBJ2-3,ASSLTPLAGRDTQY
.,TRBV20-1,TRBJ2-1,SAHGSPESYNEQF
few,TRBV4-1,TRBJ1-5,ASSQQH
many,TRBV27,TRBJ2-7,ASSSPQGTLGEQY
.,TRBV5-6,TRBJ2-7,ASSRGGAEQY
few,TRBV19,TRBJ1-1,ASSMGAPEAF
many,TRBV14,TRBJ2-1,ASSLRDRGLDEQF
few,TRBV10-2,TRBJ1-5,ASSESWGVNQPQH
many,TRBV4-1,TRBJ2-1,ASRYGTSGNNEQF
few,TRBV12-3/TRBV12-4,TRBJ2-3,ASSSGRSSTDTQY
.,TRBV30,TRBJ1-1,AWRQYRGGTEAF
.,TRBV6-1,TRBJ1-5,ASSQGGGNQPQH
few,TRBV4-1,TRBJ2-1,ATTSGTYNEQF
many,TRBV12-3/TRBV12-4,TRBJ2-1,ASSSLWRQASYNEQF
.,TRBV12-3/TRBV12-4,TRBJ2-7,ASSLLGLAANEQY
many,TRBV4-1,TRBJ2-2,ASSQGPRRGSTGELF